Presented here are 27 T cell receptor beta chains from one specimen sequenced in a study of vaccination and CD4 T cells after COVID-19. Treatment meaning: approximately 9-day PBMC culture with coronavirus spike peptide pools or control peptides (ViraFEST assay). CD4+ T-cell collection from the unexposed donor predated the COVID-19 pandemic (2011-2018). No antigen is known for these receptors. Scientists ran DNA taken from cultured CD4+ T cells through the Oncomine TCR Beta short-read assay for sequencing. Extraction of genomic DNA was performed on cultured CD4+ T cells. TCRdb reanalysed the PCR reads using MiXCR and keeps one entry per CDR3 protein. The profile covers under 7,000 distinct CDR3 sequences, with 30% to 45% appearing a single time and 30% to 40% taken by the ten largest. Sample: CD4+ T cells from blood, cultured in vitro. These receptors were taken from a human donor in good health.

This clonotype was seen a handful of times. The chain has TRBV19 and TRBJ2-1; 10 bases match TRBD1. With V trimmed by 3 bases and J by 6 bases, 5 bases remained unmatched. Germline V gene data show CDR1 as LNHDA and CDR2 as SQIVND (reference sequence). The CDR3 has 15 amino acids. CDR3 protein: CASSILGTGVNEQFF. CDR3 nucleotide sequence: TGTGCCAGTAGTATTCTGGGGACAGGGGTCAATGAGCAGTTCTTC.

V and J are TRBV7-2 and TRBJ2-5; TRBD1 is a possible D gene (6 bases). The V gene's germline CDR1 is SGHTA and CDR2 FQGNSA. Trimming took 3 bases from V and 10 from J, leaving 21 bases between them. This CDR3 spans 15 amino acids. This chain's CDR3 is CASSFGTPGTSDQYF. CDR3 bases: TGTGCCAGCAGCTTCGGGACCCCCGGGACAAGTGACCAGTACTTC.

The V gene is TRBV19, the J gene TRBJ2-1, with 11 bases aligning to TRBD2. CDR1 and CDR2 (germline): LNHDA, SQIVND (reference sequence). The CDR3 loop spans 15 amino acids. After removal of 7 bases from V and 7 bases from J, the junction contained 9 bases not matched to a gene. DNA for the CDR3: TGTGCCAGTACCCCCTCAGCTAGCGGGAGGAATGAGCAGTTCTTC. As protein: CASTPSASGRNEQFF. Full variable domain (missing parts from reference TRBV19 and TRBJ2-1): DGGITQSPKYLFRKEGQNVTLSCEQNLNHDAMYWYRQDPGQGLRLIYYSQIVNDFQKGDIAEGYSVSREKKESFPLTVTSAQKNPTAFYLCASTPSASGRNEQFFGPGTRLTVL.

In its sample, this clonotype was seen a few times. V is TRBV28 and J is TRBJ1-1; D call uncertain. In germline, CDR1 is MDHEN, CDR2 SYDVKM. This CDR3 spans 12 amino acids. Trimming removed 2 bases from V and 5 bases from J, with 6 bases in between. Here the CDR3 reads CASSLMGTEAFF. The DNA of the CDR3 is TGTGCCAGCAGTTTAATGGGGACTGAAGCTTTCTTT.

V gene TRBV19 combines with J gene TRBJ2-2; D uncertain. Germline CDR1 LNHDA, CDR2 SQIVND (reference sequence). This CDR3 region has 14 residues. Trimming left V 4 bases short and J 1 base short, with 7 bases between. CDR3 sequence: CASSNTQNTGELFF. DNA for the CDR3: TGTGCCAGTAGTAACACCCAGAACACCGGGGAGCTGTTTTTT.

This sequence joins TRBV6-4 and TRBJ1-1; TRBD1 might be the D (6 bases). The CDR3 has 14 residues. In germline, CDR1 is MRHNA, CDR2 SNTAGT. V lost 6 bases and J 4 bases, leaving 15 bases between the germline ends. DNA for the CDR3: TGTGCCAGCAGATTACAACAGGGTAGCACTGAAGCTTTCTTT. Its protein product is CASRLQQGSTEAFF.

The V call is TRBV19, the J call TRBJ2-2, with TRBD2 as a possible D gene (5 bases). The CDR3 is 16 residues long. Germline loops: CDR1 LNHDA, CDR2 SQIVND (reference sequence). V was pared by 5 bases and J by 0 bases, with 13 bases between. In DNA form, the CDR3 reads TGTGCCAGTAGTGCCAGACATAGCGCGAACACCGGGGAGCTGTTTTTT. Its translation: CASSARHSANTGELFF.

This chain connects TRBV20-1 to TRBJ2-3; 12 bases align to TRBD2. The CDR3 sequence is 13 residues long. Germline loops: CDR1 DFQATT, CDR2 SNEGSKA (reference sequence). The ends lost 5 bases at V and 7 bases at J; junction bases unmatched: 4. The CDR3, as DNA: TGCAGTGCTCGACTAGCGGGAGATTATACGCAGTATTTT. It is translated as CSARLAGDYTQYF.

This clonotype was recorded a few times. This chain uses TRBV27 with TRBJ2-7; 7 bases are a match to TRBD2. Trimming cost V 3 bases and J 4 bases; bases outside gene matches: 9. CDR1 MNHEY and CDR2 SMNVEV come from the germline V gene (reference sequence). The CDR3 runs to 15 residues. This chain's CDR3 is CASSFRAGVGYEQYF. CDR3 in DNA: TGTGCCAGCAGTTTCCGGGCGGGAGTAGGGTACGAGCAGTACTTC.

By sample fraction, this clonotype is medium-sized. The chain uses TRBV15 and TRBJ1-1; D may be TRBD1 (5 bases). The CDR3 is 15 amino acids. Germline loops: CDR1 LNHNV, CDR2 YYDKDF (reference sequence). Trimming pared 1 base from V and 2 bases from J, leaving 11 bases between. As DNA, the CDR3 is TGTGCCACCAGCAGAGGGGGTCAGGGAAACACTGAAGCTTTCTTT. It is translated as CATSRGGQGNTEAFF.

This clonotype appeared a single time. The V and J genes are TRBV7-9 and TRBJ2-1; TRBD2 agrees at 11 bases. The germline gives CDR1 SEHNR, CDR2 FQNEAQ (reference sequence). Trimming took 2 bases from V and 7 from J; bases not matched to a gene: 13. The CDR3 is made up of 18 amino acids. The CDR3 coding sequence is TGTGCCAGCAGCTTACCTCCCCGACTAGCGGGGAGTATGAATGAGCAGTTCTTC. Translation gives CASSLPPRLAGSMNEQFF.

This rearrangement joins TRBV6-5 to TRBJ2-7, with 8 bases that match TRBD1. Trimming cost V 2 bases and J 2 bases; bases outside gene matches: 8. CDR3 length: 16 residues. In germline, CDR1 is MNHEY, CDR2 SVGAGI. CDR3 in DNA: TGTGCCAGCAGTTACCCCCGGGACAGGAACACCTACGAGCAGTACTTC. As protein: CASSYPRDRNTYEQYF.

This chain connects TRBV2 to TRBJ1-2, with 9 bases matching TRBD1. The CDR3 is made up of 15 amino acids. Unmatched junction bases numbered 7, after V lost 2 bases and J lost 6 bases. CDR1 and CDR2 (germline): SNHLY, FYNNEI. The CDR3 DNA is TGTGCCAGCAGTGAAAGAGGACAGGGGAGGAATGGCTACACCTTC. It translates to CASSERGQGRNGYTF.

V and J are TRBV12-3 or TRBV12-4 and TRBJ1-1, with 9 bases aligning to TRBD1. This CDR3 spans 15 amino acids. J was trimmed by 2 bases and V by 5 bases; bases with no gene match: 6. CDR3 protein: CASSPQGQGNTEAFF. The CDR3 DNA is TGTGCCAGCAGTCCCCAGGGACAGGGCAACACTGAAGCTTTCTTT.

This clonotype has a handful of counts. The chain uses TRBV6-2 or TRBV6-3 and TRBJ2-3; 7 bases are a match to TRBD1. Germline V CDR1 and CDR2: MNHEY, SVGEGT. Trimming removed 5 bases from V and 5 bases from J; junction bases left unmatched: 19. This CDR3 is 18 amino acids long. Here the CDR3 DNA reads TGTGCCAGCAGTCCCCCGGGGCCAGGGAGAGGGGGCGAAGATACGCAGTATTTT. Translation: CASSPPGPGRGGEDTQYF.

This chain joins TRBV6-4 and TRBJ1-1; tentatively, D is TRBD1 (5 bases). The CDR3 has 14 residues. Germline V gene data show CDR1 as MRHNA and CDR2 as SNTAGT. The germline V and J ends were trimmed by 4 bases and 2 bases, with 11 bases remaining between them. The CDR3 sequence is CASSANQGNTEAFF. The CDR3 DNA is TGTGCCAGCAGTGCCAATCAGGGAAACACTGAAGCTTTCTTT.

This clonotype turned up a few times. V gene TRBV29-1 combines with J gene TRBJ2-3, with 8 bases that match TRBD1. The CDR3 runs to 13 residues. Trimming removed 3 bases from V and 3 bases from J; junction bases left unmatched: 2. CDR1 is SQVTM and CDR2 is ANQGSEA in the germline V gene. This chain's CDR3 is CSVDRTGTDTQYF. The CDR3 bases are TGCAGCGTTGATCGGACAGGGACAGATACGCAGTATTTT.

This clonotype was counted only a few times. This sequence joins TRBV20-1 and TRBJ1-2; D might be TRBD1 (5 bases). Trimming cost V 1 base and J 3 bases, with 12 bases left between them. This CDR3 region has 14 residues. Germline V gene data show CDR1 as DFQATT and CDR2 as SNEGSKA (reference sequence). The CDR3 loop is CSARVPGTHYGYTF. The DNA for the CDR3 is TGCAGTGCTAGAGTTCCCGGGACCCACTATGGCTACACCTTC.

This clonotype was found once. CDR3 amino acids: CATAWDSDNEQFF. CDR3 bases: TGTGCCACCGCTTGGGATTCTGACAATGAGCAGTTCTTC. The chain combines TRBV28 with TRBJ2-1; D not resolved. This CDR3 has 13 amino acids. Trimming shortened V by 10 bases and J by 5 bases, and 15 bases separated the two germline ends. CDR1 and CDR2 from the germline V gene are MDHEN and SYDVKM.

The table lists this clonotype with a few counts. The V gene is TRBV20-1, the J gene TRBJ2-1; TRBD1 agrees at 7 bases. Trimming took 6 bases from V and 4 from J; bases not matched to a gene: 18. This CDR3 spans 17 amino acids. CDR1 DFQATT and CDR2 SNEGSKA come from the germline V gene (reference sequence). The CDR3 here is CSAHVLPPGQIYNEQFF. The CDR3 DNA follows: TGCAGTGCCCACGTTCTACCTCCGGGACAGATATACAATGAGCAGTTCTTC.

This chain links TRBV28 with TRBJ1-1; 7 bases agree with TRBD1. The CDR3 is 15 residues long. After removal of 6 bases from V and 5 bases from J, the junction contained 12 bases not matched to a gene. CDR1 and CDR2 from the germline V gene are MDHEN and SYDVKM. The CDR3 nucleotides are TGTGCCAGCAGCTATCAGGGGGGTAGAGGGACTGAAGCTTTCTTT. Residues: CASSYQGGRGTEAFF.

The chain uses TRBV20-1 and TRBJ2-7; 8 nucleotides match TRBD1. The CDR3 is made up of 15 amino acids. Trimming cost V 4 bases and J 3 bases; bases outside gene matches: 11. Germline V gene sequence: CDR1 DFQATT, CDR2 SNEGSKA (reference sequence). Here the CDR3 reads CSAIHRRQGLYEQYF. The CDR3 DNA is TGCAGTGCTATACATCGGCGACAGGGGCTCTACGAGCAGTACTTC.

This rearrangement joins TRBV20-1 to TRBJ2-7; the D is unclear. Germline CDR1 DFQATT, CDR2 SNEGSKA (reference sequence). CDR3 length: 12 amino acids. With 5 bases removed from V and 6 bases from J, the gap between germline ends came to 14 bases. CDR3 DNA sequence: TGCAGTGCTCCAGACCAGAGAGGCGAGCAGTACTTC. This codes for CSAPDQRGEQYF.

The table lists this clonotype with a few counts. The V call is TRBV24-1, the J call TRBJ1-3; D perhaps matches TRBD1 (5 bases). Germline loops: CDR1 KGHDR, CDR2 SFDVKD. Between the trimmed V and J ends, which lost 2 bases and 0 bases, there was a span of 16 bases. The CDR3 is 18 amino acids. The CDR3 DNA reads TGTGCCACCAGTGATTGGAAGGGGCAGCGCTTCTCTGGAAACACCATATATTTT. The encoded protein is CATSDWKGQRFSGNTIYF.

The chain uses TRBV6-2 or TRBV6-3 and TRBJ2-3; D is unresolved. Germline values: CDR1 MNHEY, CDR2 SVGEGT. The CDR3 length is 14 residues. Trimming took off 9 bases at V and 1 base at J, with 14 bases between the two ends. The CDR3 protein is CASFIPGGTDTQYF. Here the CDR3 DNA reads TGTGCCAGTTTCATACCAGGAGGCACAGATACGCAGTATTTT.

The rearrangement links TRBV7-9 to TRBJ2-2; TRBD1 agrees at 7 bases. There are 14 residues in the CDR3. V shed 5 bases, J shed 5 bases, and the junction held 5 bases outside the gene matches. Germline V lookup: CDR1 SEHNR, CDR2 FQNEAQ (reference sequence). The chain's CDR3 is CASSTTGETGELFF. The CDR3 region has the DNA TGTGCCAGCAGCACCACAGGGGAAACCGGGGAGCTGTTTTTT.

The CDR3 here is CASSQDGYSPLHF. The CDR3 DNA reads as TGCGCCAGCAGCCAGGACGGTTATTCACCCCTCCACTTT. This chain uses TRBV4-3 with TRBJ1-6, with D unclear. This CDR3 contains 13 residues. Per the germline V gene, CDR1 is LGHNA and CDR2 is YSLEER. The V and J ends lost 3 bases and 8 bases respectively, with 8 bases between them.